The clone carrying this T cell receptor beta chain showed up just a few times. Amplified regions were TCR beta CDR3 sequences from RNA transcripts. The HTBI set primed first-round TCR CDR3 RT-PCR. MiXCR, applied by TCRdb to the multiplex PCR reads, yields one record per CDR3 protein. The sample holds 660,000 or so distinct CDR3 sequences, roughly 20% seen once. This sample is part of a study of T cells in Graves' hyperthyroidism and ophthalmopathy. Study as a whole: Peripheral blood was drawn at first diagnosis, prior to all treatment.

Patients showing uncontrolled infection, other autoimmune disease, pregnancy or lactation were ineligible. The PBMCs studied were ones that came from roughly 9.1 ml fresh peripheral blood. Sequenced material: blood. The sequence was obtained from a man aged 30-40 years with Graves' ophthalmopathy.

The DNA of the CDR3 is TGCAGCTTTACAGGACAGAAGACAGATACGCAGTATTTT. This gives the protein CSFTGQKTDTQYF. J is TRBJ2-3 and V is TRBV29-1; a weak D match, TRBD1 (6 bases). The CDR3 totals 13 residues. Germline-derived CDR1 and CDR2 are SQVTM and ANQGSEA. V was trimmed by 8 bases and J by 3 bases, leaving 15 bases between them.